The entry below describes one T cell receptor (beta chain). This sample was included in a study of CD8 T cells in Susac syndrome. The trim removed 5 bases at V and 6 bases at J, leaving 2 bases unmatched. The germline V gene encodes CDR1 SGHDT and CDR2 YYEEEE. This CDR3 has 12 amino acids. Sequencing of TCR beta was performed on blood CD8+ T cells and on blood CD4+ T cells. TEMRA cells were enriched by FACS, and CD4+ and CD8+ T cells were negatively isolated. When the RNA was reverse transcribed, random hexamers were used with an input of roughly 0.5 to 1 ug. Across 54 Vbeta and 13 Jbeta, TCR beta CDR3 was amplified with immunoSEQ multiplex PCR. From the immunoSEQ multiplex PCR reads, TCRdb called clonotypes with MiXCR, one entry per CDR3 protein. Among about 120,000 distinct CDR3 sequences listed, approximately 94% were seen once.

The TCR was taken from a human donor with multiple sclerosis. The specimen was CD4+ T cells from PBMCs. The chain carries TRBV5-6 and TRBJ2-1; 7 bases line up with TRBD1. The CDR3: CASSTGVNEQFF. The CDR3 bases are TGTGCCAGCAGTACAGGGGTCAATGAGCAGTTCTTC.